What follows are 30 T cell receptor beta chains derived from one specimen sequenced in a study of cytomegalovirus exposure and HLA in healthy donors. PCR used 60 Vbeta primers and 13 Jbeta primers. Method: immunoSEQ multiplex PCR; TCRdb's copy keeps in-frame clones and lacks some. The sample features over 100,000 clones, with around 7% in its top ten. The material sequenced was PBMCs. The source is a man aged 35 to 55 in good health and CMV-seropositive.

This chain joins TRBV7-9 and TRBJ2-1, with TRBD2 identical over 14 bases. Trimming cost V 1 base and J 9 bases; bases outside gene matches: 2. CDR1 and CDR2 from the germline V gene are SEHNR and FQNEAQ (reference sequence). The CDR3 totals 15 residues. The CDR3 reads CASSLGGLAGGEQFF. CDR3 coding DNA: TGTGCCAGCAGCTTAGGTGGACTAGCGGGAGGTGAGCAGTTCTTC.

Written as DNA, the CDR3 is TGTGCCAGCAGCGTAGACCCCCAGAGCGTTACCACCTACGAGCAGTACTTC. It codes for CASSVDPQSVTTYEQYF. This rearrangement joins TRBV9 to TRBJ2-7; the D is unclear. Between the trimmed V and J ends, which lost 0 bases and 2 bases, there was a span of 18 bases. CDR3 length: 17 residues. Germline CDR1 SGDLS, CDR2 YYNGEE.

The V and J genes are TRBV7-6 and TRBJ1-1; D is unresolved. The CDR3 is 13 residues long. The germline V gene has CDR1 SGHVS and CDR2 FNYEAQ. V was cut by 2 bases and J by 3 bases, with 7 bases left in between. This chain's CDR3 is CASSLLGYTEAFF. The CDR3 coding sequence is TGTGCCAGCAGCTTACTCGGGTACACTGAAGCTTTCTTT.

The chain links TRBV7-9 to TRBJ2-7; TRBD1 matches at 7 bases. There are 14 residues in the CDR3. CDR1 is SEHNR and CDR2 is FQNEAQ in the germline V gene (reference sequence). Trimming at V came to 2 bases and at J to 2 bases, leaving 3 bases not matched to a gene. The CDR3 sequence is CASSLRDRAYEQYF. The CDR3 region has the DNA TGTGCCAGCAGCTTAAGGGACAGAGCCTACGAGCAGTACTTC.

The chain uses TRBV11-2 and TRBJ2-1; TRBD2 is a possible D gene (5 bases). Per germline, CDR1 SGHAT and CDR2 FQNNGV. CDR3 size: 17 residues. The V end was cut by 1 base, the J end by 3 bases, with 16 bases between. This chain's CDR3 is CASSLVPGWTLYNEQFF. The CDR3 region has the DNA TGTGCCAGCAGCTTAGTTCCGGGATGGACCCTCTACAATGAGCAGTTCTTC.

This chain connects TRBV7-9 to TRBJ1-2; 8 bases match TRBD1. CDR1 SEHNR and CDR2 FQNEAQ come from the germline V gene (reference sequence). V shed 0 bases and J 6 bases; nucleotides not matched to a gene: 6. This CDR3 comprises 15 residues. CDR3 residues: CASSLAMDRDHGYTF. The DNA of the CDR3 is TGTGCCAGCAGCTTAGCGATGGACAGGGATCATGGCTACACCTTC.

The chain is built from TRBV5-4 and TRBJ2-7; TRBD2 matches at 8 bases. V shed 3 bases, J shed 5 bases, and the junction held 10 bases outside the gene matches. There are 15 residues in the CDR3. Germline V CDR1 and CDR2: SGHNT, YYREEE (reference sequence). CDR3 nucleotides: TGTGCCAGCAGCTCCGGACGGCTAGCGGGCCACGAGCAGTACTTC. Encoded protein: CASSSGRLAGHEQYF.

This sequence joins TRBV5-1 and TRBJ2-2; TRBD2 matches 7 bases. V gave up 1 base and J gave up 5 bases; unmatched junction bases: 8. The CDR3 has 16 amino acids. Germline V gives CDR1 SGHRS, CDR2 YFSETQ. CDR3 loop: CASSLSGREKTGELFF. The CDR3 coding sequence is TGCGCCAGCAGCTTGAGCGGGCGGGAGAAAACCGGGGAGCTGTTTTTT.

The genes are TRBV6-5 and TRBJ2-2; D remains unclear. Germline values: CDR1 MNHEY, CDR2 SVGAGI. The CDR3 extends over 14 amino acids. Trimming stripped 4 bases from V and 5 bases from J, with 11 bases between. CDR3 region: CASSSPGGTGELFF. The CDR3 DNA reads TGTGCCAGCAGTTCCCCGGGTGGAACCGGGGAGCTGTTTTTT.

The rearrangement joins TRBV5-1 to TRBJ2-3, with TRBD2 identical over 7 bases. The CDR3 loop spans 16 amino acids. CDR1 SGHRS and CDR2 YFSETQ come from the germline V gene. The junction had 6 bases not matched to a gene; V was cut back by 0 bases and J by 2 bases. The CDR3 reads CASSLGVAGVTDTQYF. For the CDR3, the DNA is TGCGCCAGCAGCTTGGGGGTAGCGGGCGTCACAGATACGCAGTATTTT.

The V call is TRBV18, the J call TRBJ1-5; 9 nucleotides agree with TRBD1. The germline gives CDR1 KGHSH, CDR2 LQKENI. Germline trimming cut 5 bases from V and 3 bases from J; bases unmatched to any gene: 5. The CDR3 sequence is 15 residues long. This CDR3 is CASSAGTGNNQPQHF. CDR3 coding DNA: TGTGCCAGCTCAGCCGGGACAGGGAACAATCAGCCCCAGCATTTT.

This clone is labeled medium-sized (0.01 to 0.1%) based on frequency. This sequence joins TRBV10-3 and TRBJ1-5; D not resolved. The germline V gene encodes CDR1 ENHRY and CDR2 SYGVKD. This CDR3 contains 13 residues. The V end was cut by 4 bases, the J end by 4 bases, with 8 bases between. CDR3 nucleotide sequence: TGTGCCATCAGTGGGCGGATGAATCAGCCCCAGCATTTT. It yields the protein CAISGRMNQPQHF.

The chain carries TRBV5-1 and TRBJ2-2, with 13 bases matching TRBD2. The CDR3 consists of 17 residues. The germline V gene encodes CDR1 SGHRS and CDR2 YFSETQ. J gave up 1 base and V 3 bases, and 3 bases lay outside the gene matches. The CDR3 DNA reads TGCGCCAGCAGCTCCCGGACTAGCGGGGGGAACACCGGGGAGCTGTTTTTT. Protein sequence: CASSSRTSGGNTGELFF. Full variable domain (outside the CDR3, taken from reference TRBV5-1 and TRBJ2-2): KAGVTQTPRYLIKTRGQQVTLSCSPISGHRSVSWYQQTPGQGLQFLFEYFSETQRNKGNFPGRFSGRQFSNSRSEMNVSTLELGDSALYLCASSSRTSGGNTGELFFGEGSRLTVL.

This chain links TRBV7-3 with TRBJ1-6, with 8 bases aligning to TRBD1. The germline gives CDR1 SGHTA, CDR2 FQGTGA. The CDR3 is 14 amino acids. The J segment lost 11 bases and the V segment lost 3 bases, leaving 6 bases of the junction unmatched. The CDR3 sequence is CASSLTGDGTPLHF. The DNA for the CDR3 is TGTGCCAGCAGCTTGACAGGGGACGGAACACCCCTCCACTTT.

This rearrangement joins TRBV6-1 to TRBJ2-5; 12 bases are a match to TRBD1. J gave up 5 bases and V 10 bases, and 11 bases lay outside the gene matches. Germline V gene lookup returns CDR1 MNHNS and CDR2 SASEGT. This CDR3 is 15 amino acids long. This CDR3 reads CATPSGTGGWETQYF. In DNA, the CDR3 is TGTGCCACTCCGTCCGGGACAGGGGGCTGGGAGACCCAGTACTTC.

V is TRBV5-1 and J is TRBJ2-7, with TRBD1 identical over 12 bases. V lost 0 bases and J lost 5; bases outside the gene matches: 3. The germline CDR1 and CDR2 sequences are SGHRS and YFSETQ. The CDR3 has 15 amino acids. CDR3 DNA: TGCGCCAGCAGCTTGGAGGGGACAGGGGGCAACGAGCAGTACTTC. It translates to CASSLEGTGGNEQYF. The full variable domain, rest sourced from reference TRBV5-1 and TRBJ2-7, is KAGVTQTPRYLIKTRGQQVTLSCSPISGHRSVSWYQQTPGQGLQFLFEYFSETQRNKGNFPGRFSGRQFSNSRSEMNVSTLELGDSALYLCASSLEGTGGNEQYFGPGTRLTVT.

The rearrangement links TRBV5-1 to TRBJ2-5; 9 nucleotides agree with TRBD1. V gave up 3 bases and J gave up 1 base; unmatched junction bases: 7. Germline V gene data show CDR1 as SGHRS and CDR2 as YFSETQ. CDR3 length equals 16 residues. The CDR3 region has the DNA TGCGCCAGCAGCTCAGGCCGGGACAGGGTCCAAGAGACCCAGTACTTC. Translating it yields CASSSGRDRVQETQYF. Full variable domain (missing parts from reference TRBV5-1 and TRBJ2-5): KAGVTQTPRYLIKTRGQQVTLSCSPISGHRSVSWYQQTPGQGLQFLFEYFSETQRNKGNFPGRFSGRQFSNSRSEMNVSTLELGDSALYLCASSSGRDRVQETQYFGPGTRLLVL.

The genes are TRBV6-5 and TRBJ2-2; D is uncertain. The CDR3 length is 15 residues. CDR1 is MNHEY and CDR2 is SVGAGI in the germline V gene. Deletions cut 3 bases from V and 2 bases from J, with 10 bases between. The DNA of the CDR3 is TGTGCCAGCAGTTATTTTACTACTAACACCGGGGAGCTGTTTTTT. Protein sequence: CASSYFTTNTGELFF.

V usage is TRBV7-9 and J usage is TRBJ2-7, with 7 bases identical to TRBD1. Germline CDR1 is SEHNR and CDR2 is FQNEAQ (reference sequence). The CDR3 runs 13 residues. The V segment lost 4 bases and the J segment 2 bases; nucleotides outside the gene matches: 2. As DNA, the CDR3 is TGTGCCAGCAGCTGGGACAGAGCCTACGAGCAGTACTTC. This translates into CASSWDRAYEQYF.

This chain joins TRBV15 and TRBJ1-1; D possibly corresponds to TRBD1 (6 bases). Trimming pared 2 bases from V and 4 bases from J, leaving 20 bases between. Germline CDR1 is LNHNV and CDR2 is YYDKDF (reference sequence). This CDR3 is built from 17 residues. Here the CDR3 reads CATSRIRGGVGVTEAFF. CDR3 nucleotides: TGTGCCACCAGCAGAATTAGGGGGGGGGTCGGGGTCACTGAAGCTTTCTTT.

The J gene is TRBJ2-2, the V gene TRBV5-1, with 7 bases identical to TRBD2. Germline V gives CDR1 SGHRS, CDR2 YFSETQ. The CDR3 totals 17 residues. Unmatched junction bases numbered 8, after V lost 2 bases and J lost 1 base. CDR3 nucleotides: TGCGCCAGCAGCTTTATGGGGAGGGGATTGAACACCGGGGAGCTGTTTTTT. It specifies CASSFMGRGLNTGELFF. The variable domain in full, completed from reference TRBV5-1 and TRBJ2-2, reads KAGVTQTPRYLIKTRGQQVTLSCSPISGHRSVSWYQQTPGQGLQFLFEYFSETQRNKGNFPGRFSGRQFSNSRSEMNVSTLELGDSALYLCASSFMGRGLNTGELFFGEGSRLTVL.

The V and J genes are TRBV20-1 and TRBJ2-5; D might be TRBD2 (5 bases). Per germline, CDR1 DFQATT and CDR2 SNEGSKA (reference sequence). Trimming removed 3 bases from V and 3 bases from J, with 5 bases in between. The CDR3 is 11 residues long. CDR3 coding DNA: TGCAGTGCTAGGAGGGAAGAGACCCAGTACTTC. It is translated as CSARREETQYF.

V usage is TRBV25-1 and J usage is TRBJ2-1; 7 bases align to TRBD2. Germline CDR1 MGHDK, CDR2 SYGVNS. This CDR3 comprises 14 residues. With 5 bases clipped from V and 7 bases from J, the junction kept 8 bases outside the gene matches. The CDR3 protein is CASSRRGGINEQFF. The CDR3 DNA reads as TGTGCCAGCAGTCGGAGGGGAGGGATAAATGAGCAGTTCTTC.

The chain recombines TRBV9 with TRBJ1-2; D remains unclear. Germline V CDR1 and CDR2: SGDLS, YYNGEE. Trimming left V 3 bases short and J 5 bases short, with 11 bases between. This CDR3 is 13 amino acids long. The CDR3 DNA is TGTGCCAGCAGCGGATACAGTGGTTATGGCTACACCTTC. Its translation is CASSGYSGYGYTF.

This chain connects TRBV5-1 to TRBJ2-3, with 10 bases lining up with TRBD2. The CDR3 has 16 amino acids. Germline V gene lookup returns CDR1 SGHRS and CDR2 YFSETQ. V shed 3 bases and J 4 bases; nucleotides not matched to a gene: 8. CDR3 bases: TGCGCCAGCAGCTCTCCACTAGCGGGGTTGGCAGATACGCAGTATTTT. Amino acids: CASSSPLAGLADTQYF. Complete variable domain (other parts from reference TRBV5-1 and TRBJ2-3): KAGVTQTPRYLIKTRGQQVTLSCSPISGHRSVSWYQQTPGQGLQFLFEYFSETQRNKGNFPGRFSGRQFSNSRSEMNVSTLELGDSALYLCASSSPLAGLADTQYFGPGTRLTVL.

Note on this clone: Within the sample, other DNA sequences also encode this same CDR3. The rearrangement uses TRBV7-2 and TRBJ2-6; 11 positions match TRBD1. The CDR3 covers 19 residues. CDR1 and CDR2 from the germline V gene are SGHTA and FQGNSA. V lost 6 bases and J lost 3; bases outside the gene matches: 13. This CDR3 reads CASRPISGTGGSGANVLTF. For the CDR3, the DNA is TGTGCCAGCAGACCTATTTCCGGGACAGGGGGTAGTGGGGCCAACGTCCTGACTTTC.

CDR3 protein: CASILGLVDTGELFF. The CDR3, as DNA: TGTGCCAGCATCCTAGGACTAGTCGATACCGGGGAGCTGTTTTTT. The rearrangement links TRBV6-6 to TRBJ2-2, with 7 nucleotides matching TRBD2. The CDR3 is made up of 15 amino acids. V lost 7 bases to trimming and J lost 5 bases; unmatched junction nucleotides: 10. The germline V gene has CDR1 MNHNY and CDR2 SVGAGI (reference sequence).

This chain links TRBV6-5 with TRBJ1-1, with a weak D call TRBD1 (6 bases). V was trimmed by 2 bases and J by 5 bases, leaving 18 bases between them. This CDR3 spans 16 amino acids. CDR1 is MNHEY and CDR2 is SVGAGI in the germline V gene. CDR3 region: CASSYANRGKGTEAFF. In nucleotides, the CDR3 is TGTGCCAGCAGTTACGCTAATAGGGGGAAGGGGACTGAAGCTTTCTTT.

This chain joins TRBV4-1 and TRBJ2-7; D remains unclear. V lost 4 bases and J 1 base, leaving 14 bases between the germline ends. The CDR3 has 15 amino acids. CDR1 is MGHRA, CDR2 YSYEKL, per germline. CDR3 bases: TGCGCCAGCAGCCCAGGCCGAGACACTTCCTACGAGCAGTACTTC. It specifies CASSPGRDTSYEQYF.

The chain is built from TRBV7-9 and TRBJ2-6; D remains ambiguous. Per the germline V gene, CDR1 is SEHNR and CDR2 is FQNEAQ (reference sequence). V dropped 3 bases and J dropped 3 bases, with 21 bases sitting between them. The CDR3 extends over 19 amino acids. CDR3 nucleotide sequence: TGTGCCAGCAGCTTGATGGGCCTGGCAGTCGTCGATGGGGCCAACGTCCTGACTTTC. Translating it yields CASSLMGLAVVDGANVLTF. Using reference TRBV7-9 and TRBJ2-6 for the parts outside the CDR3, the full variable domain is DTGVSQNPRHKITKRGQNVTFRCDPISEHNRLYWYRQTLGQGPEFLTYFQNEAQLEKSRLLSDRFSAERPKGSFSTLEIQRTEQGDSAMYLCASSLMGLAVVDGANVLTFGAGSRLTVL.